Each of the 21 T cell receptor beta chains below was sequenced from the same sample in a study of T cells in localized non-small cell lung cancer. Only in-frame clones appear in the TCRdb table, and some are missing; sequencing was by immunoSEQ multiplex PCR. Among around 25,000 clones listed, roughly nine tenths were seen once. Sequenced material: peripheral blood, taken before any cancer treatment. These TCRs come from a man aged 35-69 years with stage III squamous cell lung carcinoma.

The genes are TRBV10-3 and TRBJ2-7, with D perhaps matching TRBD1 or TRBD2 (5 bases each). The germline CDR1 and CDR2 sequences are ENHRY and SYGVKD. Trimming removed 6 bases at V and 6 bases at J, with 9 bases between. The CDR3 spans 11 residues. CDR3 DNA: TGTGCCATCAGGGGGGTATCCGAGCAGTACTTC. It encodes CAIRGVSEQYF.

The chain uses TRBV4-3 and TRBJ1-2, with D unresolved. Per germline, CDR1 LGHNA and CDR2 YSLEER. The CDR3 is 17 amino acids. The V and J ends lost 0 bases and 0 bases respectively, with 14 bases between them. The CDR3 DNA is TGCGCCAGCAGCCAAGATCGCGTCGGAAACACTAACTATGGCTACACCTTC. Encoded protein: CASSQDRVGNTNYGYTF.

This chain links TRBV14 with TRBJ1-1, with 7 bases that match TRBD1. Germline lookup yields CDR1 SGHDN and CDR2 FVKESK. The length of the CDR3 is 14 residues. After removal of 3 bases from V and 5 bases from J, the junction contained 6 bases not matched to a gene. Written as DNA, the CDR3 is TGTGCCAGCAGCCAGACAGGGATGTGGACTGAAGCTTTCTTT. This codes for CASSQTGMWTEAFF.

The J gene is TRBJ1-4, the V gene TRBV9; D is possibly TRBD1 (6 bases). CDR1 is SGDLS, CDR2 YYNGEE, per germline. This CDR3 spans 15 amino acids. Trimming left V 4 bases short and J 3 bases short, with 13 bases between. CDR3 residues: CASSPHGGSNEKLFF. DNA of the CDR3: TGTGCCAGCAGCCCCCATGGGGGCTCTAATGAAAAACTGTTTTTT.

This rearrangement joins TRBV30 to TRBJ1-1; 7 nucleotides agree with TRBD1. The ends lost 3 bases at V and 4 bases at J; junction bases unmatched: 5. The CDR3 length is 13 residues. Germline-derived CDR1 and CDR2 are GTSNPN and SVGIG (reference sequence). The CDR3 region has the DNA TGTGCCTGGAGCGGCGACAGGGCCACTGAAGCTTTCTTT. Protein: CAWSGDRATEAFF. The complete variable domain, with remaining parts taken from reference TRBV30 and TRBJ1-1, reads SQTIHQWPATLVQPVGSPLSLECTVEGTSNPNLYWYRQAAGRGLQLLFYSVGIGQISSEVPQNLSASRPQDRQFILSSKKLLLSDSGFYLCAWSGDRATEAFFGQGTRLTVV.

This clone has more than one count but fewer than ten. The V gene is TRBV7-9, the J gene TRBJ1-5, with no clear D. CDR1 and CDR2 from the germline V gene are SEHNR and FQNEAQ (reference sequence). The CDR3 is 12 residues long. V dropped 8 bases and J dropped 4 bases, with 9 bases sitting between them. CDR3 amino acids: CASALGNQPQHF. The CDR3 DNA sequence: TGTGCCAGCGCCCTGGGGAATCAGCCCCAGCATTTT.

The V and J genes are TRBV4-3 and TRBJ1-2; D is unclear. The CDR3 length is 14 residues. Germline V gene lookup returns CDR1 LGHNA and CDR2 YSLEER. The germline V and J ends were trimmed by 0 bases and 3 bases, with 8 bases remaining between them. The CDR3 region is CASSQDRIHYGYTF. The CDR3 DNA follows: TGCGCCAGCAGCCAAGATAGAATCCACTATGGCTACACCTTC.

The chain links TRBV30 to TRBJ1-1, with D maybe TRBD1 (5 bases). CDR1 is GTSNPN, CDR2 SVGIG, per germline (reference sequence). CDR3 size: 14 residues. Trimming removed 0 bases from V and 5 bases from J, with 13 bases in between. Here the CDR3 DNA reads TGTGCCTGGAGTGTACGGGGGATGGGAACTGAAGCTTTCTTT. It is translated as CAWSVRGMGTEAFF.

The rearrangement links TRBV7-2 to TRBJ2-2; 10 bases match TRBD2. V lost 6 bases and J lost 5; bases outside the gene matches: 9. Germline CDR1 is SGHTA and CDR2 is FQGNSA. The CDR3 has 16 residues. CDR3 loop: CASSIGSGGATGELFF. In nucleotides, the CDR3 is TGTGCCAGCAGTATAGGGAGCGGGGGGGCGACCGGGGAGCTGTTTTTT.

The rearrangement uses TRBV4-3 and TRBJ1-5; D is uncertain. The CDR3 covers 15 residues. V was clipped by 1 base and J by 2 bases, with 9 bases between them. In germline, CDR1 is LGHNA, CDR2 YSLEER. The CDR3 nucleotides are TGCGCCAGCAGCCAAGGGACCGGCCGCAATCAGCCCCAGCATTTT. Its translation is CASSQGTGRNQPQHF.

The CDR3 nucleotides read TGTGCCAGTAACGAAAGGACAGGGGCTAATAGCAATCAGCCCCAGCATTTT. This encodes CASNERTGANSNQPQHF. This sequence joins TRBV19 and TRBJ1-5, with 9 bases identical to TRBD1. The CDR3 spans 17 residues. Germline values: CDR1 LNHDA, CDR2 SQIVND (reference sequence). J lost 0 bases, V lost 7 bases, and 10 bases had no gene match.

The chain uses TRBV6-5 and TRBJ1-2; TRBD1 agrees at 10 bases. Germline V lookup: CDR1 MNHEY, CDR2 SVGAGI. This CDR3 contains 14 residues. Losses at the gene ends were 5 bases for V and 4 bases for J; bases not matched to a gene: 4. CDR3 sequence (DNA): TGTGCCAGCAGTCAGGGACAGGGGATCTATGGCTACACCTTC. Its translation: CASSQGQGIYGYTF.

This sequence joins TRBV6-6 and TRBJ1-4, with 9 bases that match TRBD1. This CDR3 spans 16 amino acids. The ends lost 2 bases at V and 8 bases at J; junction bases unmatched: 9. Germline V gene lookup returns CDR1 MNHNY and CDR2 SVGAGI (reference sequence). CDR3 in amino acids: CASSYPQGARAEKLFF. The CDR3, as DNA: TGTGCCAGCAGTTACCCACAGGGGGCGCGGGCCGAAAAACTGTTTTTT.

This chain uses TRBV5-6 with TRBJ2-1; 9 bases map to TRBD1. The CDR3 runs to 14 residues. Germline-derived CDR1 and CDR2 are SGHDT and YYEEEE. V lost 4 bases, J lost 10 bases, and 9 bases stayed unmatched. Written as DNA, the CDR3 is TGTGCCAGCAGCCCCGGGACAGGGATGCGGGAGCAGTTCTTC. Amino acid sequence: CASSPGTGMREQFF.

Only one count was recorded for this clone. The chain joins TRBV15 to TRBJ2-7; 7 nucleotides line up with TRBD1. Germline assignment: CDR1 LNHNV and CDR2 YYDKDF (reference sequence). J lost 2 bases, V lost 0 bases, and 4 bases had no gene match. CDR3 size: 15 residues. This chain's CDR3 is CATSRERGLTYEQYF. CDR3 bases: TGTGCCACCAGCAGAGAAAGGGGGCTGACCTACGAGCAGTACTTC. The full variable domain, rest sourced from reference TRBV15 and TRBJ2-7, is DAMVIQNPRYQVTQFGKPVTLSCSQTLNHNVMYWYQQKSSQAPKLLFHYYDKDFNNEADTPDNFQSRRPNTSFCFLDIRSPGLGDTAMYLCATSRERGLTYEQYFGPGTRLTVT.

The rearrangement uses TRBV5-1 and TRBJ2-7; D is undetermined. Trimming took off 5 bases at V and 7 bases at J, with 19 bases between the two ends. The CDR3 covers 14 residues. Per the germline V gene, CDR1 is SGHRS and CDR2 is YFSETQ. In DNA form, the CDR3 reads TGCGCCAGCAGATTAACCGAGTCCCCTGGGGAGCAGTACTTC. It encodes CASRLTESPGEQYF.

This clone was picked up one time. This chain links TRBV5-1 with TRBJ2-5, with D tentatively TRBD1 (6 bases). Germline CDR1 SGHRS, CDR2 YFSETQ. This CDR3 contains 15 residues. V dropped 0 bases and J dropped 2 bases, with 11 bases sitting between them. The CDR3 region has the DNA TGCGCCAGCAGCTTGGGAGGGACACCTCAAGAGACCCAGTACTTC. It specifies CASSLGGTPQETQYF.

The V gene is TRBV7-2, the J gene TRBJ1-4, with unresolved D. CDR1 and CDR2 from the germline V gene are SGHTA and FQGNSA. The CDR3 extends over 15 amino acids. Deletions cut 8 bases from V and 8 bases from J, with 21 bases between. The CDR3 loop reads CASARSSTPHEKLFF. The CDR3 nucleotides read TGTGCCAGCGCCCGCTCGAGCACTCCGCACGAAAAACTGTTTTTT.

The chain uses TRBV7-7 and TRBJ2-1, with 7 bases aligning to TRBD2. The CDR3 is 17 amino acids. The germline V gene encodes CDR1 SSHAT and CDR2 FNYEAQ (reference sequence). J gave up 1 base and V 5 bases, and 11 bases lay outside the gene matches. CDR3 DNA: TGTGCCAGCAGCCCAAGGGTCGGGGGGACTTCCTACAATGAGCAGTTCTTC. Translation gives CASSPRVGGTSYNEQFF.

V is TRBV5-1 and J is TRBJ2-1, with a weak D call TRBD2 (5 bases). The germline V gene has CDR1 SGHRS and CDR2 YFSETQ. CDR3 length equals 16 residues. Trimming took 0 bases from V and 0 from J, leaving 10 bases between them. CDR3 DNA: TGCGCCAGCAGCTTGGATCGGGGAAGCTCCTACAATGAGCAGTTCTTC. Protein: CASSLDRGSSYNEQFF.

The chain joins TRBV27 to TRBJ2-7; D possibly corresponds to TRBD2 (7 bases). The germline V gene encodes CDR1 MNHEY and CDR2 SMNVEV (reference sequence). This CDR3 contains 16 residues. V lost 6 bases, J lost 1 base, and 19 bases lay in between. DNA for the CDR3: TGTGCCAGCAGACCTCAGGAAGGGAGGGGGTCCTACGAGCAGTACTTC. Translated, it gives CASRPQEGRGSYEQYF.